This record covers a single T cell receptor (beta chain). Its antigen remains unidentified. V gave up 4 bases and J gave up 1 base; unmatched junction bases: 3. Germline loops: CDR1 SGDLS, CDR2 YYNGEE. The CDR3 totals 15 residues. These data come from a study of CD4 T cells in relation to SARS-CoV-2 and coronaviruses. Study background: The HLA restriction of the shared crossreactive spike epitopes was mapped. Whole-study findings and limits: Crossreactive clones expanded significantly less to SARS-CoV-2 than monoreactive clones.

The protocol was immunoSEQ multiplex PCR, while the TCRdb copy is restricted to in-frame clones and leaves out a portion. The data contain some 65,000 clones, 80% to 90% of them singletons. Before the COVID-19 pandemic, during about 2010-2018, CD4+ T cells were taken from unexposed donors. V gene TRBV9 combines with J gene TRBJ2-3; TRBD2 agrees at 10 bases. This sequence was found in a human donor in good health. The sequencing input was memory CD4+ T cells from PBMCs. CDR3 residues: CASSFGLAGTDTQYF. The CDR3, as DNA: TGTGCCAGCAGCTTCGGACTAGCGGGCACAGATACGCAGTATTTT. Filled out from reference TRBV9 and TRBJ2-3, the complete variable domain reads DSGVTQTPKHLITATGQRVTLRCSPRSGDLSVYWYQQSLDQGLQFLIQYYNGEERAKGNILERFSAQQFPDLHSELNLSSLELGDSALYFCASSFGLAGTDTQYFGPGTRLTVL.